What follows are 20 T cell receptor beta chains derived from one specimen sequenced in a study of T cell responses to AZD1222 COVID-19 vaccine. The assay was immunoSEQ multiplex PCR, and TCRdb's table has in-frame clones only and misses some. This table holds over 150,000 clones, 80% to 95% found once. Here the sequenced sample was peripheral blood, taken 28 days after the second AZD1222 dose. These receptors were obtained from an adult who received the AZD1222 COVID-19 vaccine.

In this sample, this clone turned up a few times. The chain uses TRBV6-5 and TRBJ1-2, with D unclear. Trimming stripped 0 bases from V and 4 bases from J, with 9 bases between. CDR3 length equals 14 residues. Germline V gene lookup returns CDR1 MNHEY and CDR2 SVGAGI. This CDR3 reads CASSYSAALYGYTF. CDR3 nucleotide sequence: TGTGCCAGCAGTTACTCGGCGGCACTCTATGGCTACACCTTC.

V gene TRBV29-1 combines with J gene TRBJ1-1; D is unclear. Looked up from germline, CDR1 is SQVTM and CDR2 is ANQGSEA. V gave up 5 bases and J gave up 2 bases, with 3 bases separating them. The CDR3 is 10 residues long. The CDR3 sequence is CSVYNTEAFF. The CDR3 DNA sequence: TGCAGCGTTTACAACACTGAAGCTTTCTTT. Full variable domain (rest looked up from reference TRBV29-1 and TRBJ1-1): SAVISQKPSRDICQRGTSLTIQCQVDSQVTMMFWYRQQPGQSLTLIATANQGSEATYESGFVIDKFPISRPNLTFSTLTVSNMSPEDSSIYLCSVYNTEAFFGQGTRLTVV.

The gene calls are TRBV11-1 and TRBJ1-4, with 7 bases lining up with TRBD1. The germline gives CDR1 SGHAT, CDR2 FQDESV (reference sequence). V lost 5 bases to trimming and J lost 5 bases; unmatched junction nucleotides: 8. The CDR3 length is 15 residues. In DNA form, the CDR3 reads TGTGCCAGCAGCCCGACCCAGACAGGGAATGAAAAACTGTTTTTT. As protein: CASSPTQTGNEKLFF.

V gene TRBV6-1 combines with J gene TRBJ1-5; D is undetermined. Germline-derived CDR1 and CDR2 are MNHNS and SASEGT. The CDR3 loop spans 11 amino acids. Trimming cost V 3 bases and J 8 bases, with 5 bases left between them. In DNA form, the CDR3 reads TGTGCCAGCAGTGAGGAGAAGCCCCAGCATTTT. Translating gives CASSEEKPQHF.

The genes are TRBV28 and TRBJ1-1, with TRBD1 matching 9 bases. The germline V gene encodes CDR1 MDHEN and CDR2 SYDVKM. This CDR3 has 15 residues. The J segment lost 3 bases and the V segment lost 5 bases, leaving 7 bases of the junction unmatched. DNA for the CDR3: TGTGCCAGCAGTCCCGGGACAGGGCTCTACACTGAAGCTTTCTTT. Encoded protein: CASSPGTGLYTEAFF.

The chain uses TRBV5-4 and TRBJ2-3; D unclear. Trimming pared 2 bases from V and 1 base from J, leaving 11 bases between. The CDR3 spans 15 residues. Per germline, CDR1 SGHNT and CDR2 YYREEE (reference sequence). CDR3 region: CASSFELLRTDTQYF. The DNA of the CDR3 is TGTGCCAGCAGCTTCGAGCTTCTACGCACAGATACGCAGTATTTT.

The chain joins TRBV6-5 to TRBJ2-7; 7 nucleotides match TRBD1. V gave up 11 bases and J gave up 5 bases; unmatched junction bases: 12. The germline V gene encodes CDR1 MNHEY and CDR2 SVGAGI. The CDR3 extends over 13 amino acids. The CDR3 DNA sequence: TGTGCCGGGGGAAACACAGGGGTCCACGAGCAGTACTTC. This codes for CAGGNTGVHEQYF.

The chain couples TRBV4-1 to TRBJ1-1, with D unclear. V was shortened by 0 bases and J by 1 base, with 21 bases between the two germline ends. The CDR3 spans 19 residues. CDR1 MGHRA and CDR2 YSYEKL come from the germline V gene. CDR3 loop: CASSQDARLVSKRNTEAFF. CDR3 nucleotides: TGCGCCAGCAGCCAAGATGCCCGTTTGGTCTCCAAAAGGAACACTGAAGCTTTCTTT.

The chain has TRBV27 and TRBJ2-7, with unresolved D. This CDR3 spans 12 amino acids. V shed 7 bases and J shed 3 bases, with 10 bases lying between them. Germline assignment: CDR1 MNHEY and CDR2 SMNVEV (reference sequence). CDR3 loop: CASKRTDYEQYF. CDR3 in DNA: TGTGCCAGCAAAAGGACGGACTACGAGCAGTACTTC.

This chain connects TRBV6-5 to TRBJ2-1; D is possibly TRBD1 or TRBD2 (6 bases each). Trimming cost V 2 bases and J 3 bases, with 11 bases left between them. The CDR3 covers 15 residues. The germline CDR1 and CDR2 sequences are MNHEY and SVGAGI. The CDR3 loop reads CASSYGGPLYNEQFF. The CDR3 bases are TGTGCCAGCAGTTACGGGGGGCCCCTCTACAATGAGCAGTTCTTC.

V usage is TRBV7-9 and J usage is TRBJ1-6; 10 nucleotides agree with TRBD1. Germline-derived CDR1 and CDR2 are SEHNR and FQNEAQ (reference sequence). V shed 5 bases and J 2 bases; nucleotides not matched to a gene: 9. This CDR3 is built from 18 residues. The CDR3 region has the DNA TGTGCCAGCAGCCCACTCGGGACAGGGGAAACCTATAATTCACCCCTCCACTTT. This codes for CASSPLGTGETYNSPLHF.

The chain combines TRBV28 with TRBJ2-5; 8 nucleotides align to TRBD1. Trimming at V came to 5 bases and at J to 6 bases, leaving 11 bases not matched to a gene. This CDR3 has 15 amino acids. Germline values: CDR1 MDHEN, CDR2 SYDVKM. CDR3 DNA sequence: TGTGCCAGCAGTCCATCCATGGGACAGGCCAAGACCCAGTACTTC. Its protein is CASSPSMGQAKTQYF.

This clone was observed once. The chain combines TRBV24-1 with TRBJ1-1; TRBD1 agrees at 7 bases. V lost 6 bases and J lost 0; bases outside the gene matches: 3. This CDR3 comprises 14 residues. The germline V gene encodes CDR1 KGHDR and CDR2 SFDVKD. This CDR3 is CATSSTGVNTEAFF. The CDR3 DNA reads as TGTGCCACCAGTTCTACAGGGGTGAACACTGAAGCTTTCTTT.

The chain recombines TRBV29-1 with TRBJ1-2, with TRBD1 matching over 10 bases. J gave up 5 bases and V 5 bases, and 8 bases lay outside the gene matches. The CDR3 has 14 amino acids. Germline V gene sequence: CDR1 SQVTM, CDR2 ANQGSEA. Here the CDR3 DNA reads TGCAGCGTTCTACGGGACAGGGGATTTTATGGCTACACCTTC. Its protein is CSVLRDRGFYGYTF.

V usage is TRBV5-6 and J usage is TRBJ1-1; maybe TRBD1 (6 bases). Trimming stripped 0 bases from V and 3 bases from J, with 12 bases between. The CDR3 sequence is 15 residues long. From germline, CDR1 is SGHDT and CDR2 YYEEEE. The CDR3 loop is CASSLDRAGDTEAFF. DNA for the CDR3: TGTGCCAGCAGCTTGGACAGGGCAGGTGACACTGAAGCTTTCTTT.

The gene calls are TRBV19 and TRBJ1-3, with 7 bases matching TRBD1. Germline trimming cut 7 bases from V and 0 bases from J; bases unmatched to any gene: 3. The CDR3 contains 14 residues. The germline CDR1 and CDR2 sequences are LNHDA and SQIVND (reference sequence). The CDR3 here is CASTDRHSGNTIYF. CDR3 coding DNA: TGTGCCAGTACGGACAGGCACTCTGGAAACACCATATATTTT.

This clone has just one count. The CDR3, as DNA: TGTGCCAGCAGCCTAAGGGGTCTAGCGTTGCAAGAGACCCAGTACTTC. Its protein product is CASSLRGLALQETQYF. This chain links TRBV7-7 with TRBJ2-5; possibly TRBD2 for D (6 bases). The V gene lost 5 bases and the J gene lost 2 bases, with 18 bases spanning the gap. This CDR3 spans 16 amino acids. Germline-derived CDR1 and CDR2 are SSHAT and FNYEAQ (reference sequence).

The count of this clone is one. This sequence joins TRBV27 and TRBJ1-1; 11 bases line up with TRBD1. The V gene end was trimmed by 9 bases and the J gene end by 3 bases; junction bases not matched to a gene: 9. This CDR3 is 15 amino acids long. The germline CDR1 and CDR2 sequences are MNHEY and SMNVEV (reference sequence). This CDR3 reads CARIGTGGSDTEAFF. For the CDR3, the DNA is TGTGCCAGAATTGGGACAGGGGGTTCCGACACTGAAGCTTTCTTT.

V and J are TRBV6-6 and TRBJ2-6, with TRBD2 matching over 16 bases. CDR3 length: 19 residues. Germline-derived CDR1 and CDR2 are MNHNY and SVGAGI (reference sequence). With V trimmed by 5 bases and J by 1 base, 5 bases remained unmatched. The CDR3 spells CASSQGLAGGRSGANVLTF. The CDR3 DNA is TGTGCCAGCAGTCAGGGACTAGCGGGGGGGCGATCTGGGGCCAACGTCCTGACTTTC.

Details on this clone: The junction departs from the called germline gene at one end, perhaps through a read error. The chain combines TRBV18 with TRBJ1-5; 9 nucleotides align to TRBD1. The CDR3 runs 15 residues. CDR1 and CDR2 from the germline V gene are KGHSH and LQKENI. CDR3 residues: CASSSPGQGDQPQHF. Written as DNA, the CDR3 is TGTGCCAGCTCATCACCGGGACAGGGCGATCAGCCCCAGCATTTT.